The present T cell receptor beta chain was sequenced within a study of T cell responses to AZD1222 COVID-19 vaccine. At the level of the study: Both about-4-week and about-12-week second-dose recipients were combined. General study results and limits: When two AZD1222 doses had been given, Spike-specific TCR breadth and depth rose.

Clones were sequenced by immunoSEQ multiplex PCR, and TCRdb holds only the in-frame ones, with some missing. The table shows some 140,000 clones, with around 90% occurring only once. The CDR3 has 17 amino acids. Germline V gives CDR1 SGHVS, CDR2 FNYEAQ. V was clipped by 1 base and J by 6 bases, with 18 bases between them. Details on this clone: The target antigen is unknown.

The material was peripheral blood, obtained on day 0 of AZD1222 vaccination. The TCR was taken from an adult in good health. J is TRBJ2-2 and V is TRBV7-6, with D perhaps matching TRBD2 (6 bases). CDR3 sequence: CASSLEASGAQAGELFF. In DNA form, the CDR3 reads TGTGCCAGCAGCTTAGAGGCGTCGGGAGCCCAGGCCGGGGAGCTGTTTTTT.